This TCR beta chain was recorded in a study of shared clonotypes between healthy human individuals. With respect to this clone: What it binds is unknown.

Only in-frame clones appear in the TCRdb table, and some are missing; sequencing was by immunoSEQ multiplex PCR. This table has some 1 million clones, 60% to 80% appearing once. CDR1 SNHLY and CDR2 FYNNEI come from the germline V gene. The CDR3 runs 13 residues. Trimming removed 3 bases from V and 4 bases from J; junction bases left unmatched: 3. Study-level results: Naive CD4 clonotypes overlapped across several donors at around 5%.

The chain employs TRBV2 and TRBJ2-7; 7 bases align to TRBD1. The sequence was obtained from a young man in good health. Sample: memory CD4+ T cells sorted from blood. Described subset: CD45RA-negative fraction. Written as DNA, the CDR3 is TGTGCCAGCAGTGAGGCCAGGGGGTACGAGCAGTACTTC. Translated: CASSEARGYEQYF.